These T cell receptor beta chains were read from a single sample in a study of early T cells in non-severe SARS-CoV-2 infection. Via MiXCR, TCRdb re-called the 5' RACE reads, giving one row per CDR3 protein. The repertoire holds 45,000 to 55,000 distinct CDR3 sequences, with around 10% as singletons. Sequencing input: whole blood. These receptors were collected from an adult who was a healthcare worker with PCR-confirmed SARS-CoV-2 infection or an uninfected control (not recorded which). Each CDR3 is given with its conserved first and last residue. The D gene is left open where the match is weak. Only some rows state a clone size, as once, few, many or a class for expanded clones.

CDR3 protein	CDR3 DNA	clone size	D gene	J gene	V gene
CASSLAENQPQHF	TGTGCCAGCAGCTTAGCCGAAAATCAGCCCCAGCATTTT	many	-	TRBJ1-5	TRBV7-9
CSARSNEQYF	TGCAGCGCCCGCAGCAACGAGCAGTACTTC	-	-	TRBJ2-7	TRBV29-1
CASSPSENIQYF	TGTGCCAGCAGCCCTTCGGAAAACATTCAGTACTTC	many	-	TRBJ2-4	TRBV9
CASSAEVGLAGVSVIANEQFF	TGTGCCAGCAGTGCGGAAGTGGGACTAGCGGGAGTATCGGTCATCGCCAATGAGCAGTTCTTC	many	TRBD2	TRBJ2-1	TRBV2
CSARAGGTDTQYF	TGCAGTGCTAGAGCCGGGGGCACAGATACGCAGTATTTT	few	-	TRBJ2-3	TRBV20-1
CASSVAGTAEAFF	TGTGCCAGCAGCGTAGCCGGGACGGCCGAAGCTTTCTTT	few	-	TRBJ1-1	TRBV9
CSGRDNEQFF	TGCAGCGGCAGGGACAATGAGCAGTTCTTC	many	-	TRBJ2-1	TRBV29-1
CASSTQTDSYEQYF	TGTGCCAGCAGCACTCAGACCGATTCCTACGAGCAGTACTTC	many	-	TRBJ2-7	TRBV7-6
CASSFNGMSYEQYF	TGTGCCAGCAGTTTCAATGGGATGTCCTACGAGCAGTACTTC	many	-	TRBJ2-7	TRBV12-3/TRBV12-4
CASRQGAHNEQFF	TGTGCCAGCAGACAGGGGGCCCACAATGAGCAGTTCTTC	many	TRBD1	TRBJ2-1	TRBV7-6
CASSRTHTEAFF	TGTGCCAGCAGCCGGACCCACACTGAAGCTTTCTTT	many	-	TRBJ1-1	TRBV7-9
CASSFTAYNEQFF	TGTGCCAGCAGTTTTACAGCCTACAATGAGCAGTTCTTC	few	-	TRBJ2-1	TRBV2
CASSLYGGQNSPLHF	TGTGCCAGCAGCTTGTACGGGGGTCAGAATTCACCCCTCCACTTT	few	-	TRBJ1-6	TRBV5-4
CASSRRGNEQFF	TGTGCCAGCAGCCGCCGGGGTAATGAGCAGTTCTTC	many	-	TRBJ2-1	TRBV7-2
CAWSPDRGPGGYTF	TGTGCCTGGAGTCCGGACAGGGGGCCAGGAGGCTACACCTTC	many	TRBD1	TRBJ1-2	TRBV30
CAAGDLAGGPHEQFF	TGTGCCGCCGGGGATCTAGCGGGGGGGCCGCATGAGCAGTTCTTC	-	TRBD2	TRBJ2-1	TRBV24-1
CATDRDLYGYTF	TGTGCCACCGACAGGGACCTCTATGGCTACACCTTC	-	TRBD1	TRBJ1-2	TRBV7-2
CASIRTGEGTGELFF	TGTGCCAGCATCAGGACAGGGGAGGGCACCGGGGAGCTGTTTTTT	-	TRBD1	TRBJ2-2	TRBV3-1
CASSPGTIYEQYF	TGTGCCAGCAGCCCGGGGACAATCTACGAGCAGTACTTC	once	-	TRBJ2-7	TRBV11-2
CASTASGGRKTGELFF	TGTGCCAGCACCGCCTCTGGGGGCCGGAAAACCGGGGAGCTGTTTTTT	-	-	TRBJ2-2	TRBV12-3/TRBV12-4
CASSKVVASDEQFF	TGTGCCAGTAGTAAAGTAGTGGCTTCGGATGAGCAGTTCTTC	many	-	TRBJ2-1	TRBV19
CASSDVSGRGTGELFF	TGTGCCAGCAGTGACGTGAGCGGGAGAGGGACCGGGGAGCTGTTTTTT	many	TRBD2	TRBJ2-2	TRBV25-1
CASSVSGLAEVGEQYF	TGTGCCAGCAGCGTATCGGGACTAGCGGAGGTGGGGGAGCAGTACTTC	few	TRBD2	TRBJ2-7	TRBV13
CASRRPGLIYEQYF	TGTGCCAGCAGGCGTCCGGGACTTATATACGAGCAGTACTTC	-	-	TRBJ2-7	TRBV28
CASTGTRGINTEAFF	TGCGCCAGCACCGGGACAAGAGGCATAAACACTGAAGCTTTCTTT	many	-	TRBJ1-1	TRBV5-1
CASRGRTGQSSYEQYF	TGTGCCAGCAGGGGGCGAACGGGACAGAGCTCCTACGAGCAGTACTTC	many	TRBD1	TRBJ2-7	TRBV25-1
CASSQEGREIGELFF	TGTGCCAGCAGCCAAGAGGGGCGGGAGATCGGGGAGCTGTTTTTT	few	TRBD2	TRBJ2-2	TRBV4-2
CASSRTGQGSEQYF	TGTGCCAGCAGCCGAACCGGACAGGGGTCCGAGCAGTACTTC	few	TRBD1	TRBJ2-7	TRBV11-3
CASSEDGDSYNEQFF	TGTGCCAGCAGCGAGGACGGAGACTCCTACAATGAGCAGTTCTTC	few	-	TRBJ2-1	TRBV7-9
CASSGTGLAGHSGELFF	TGTGCCAGCAGCGGAACGGGACTAGCGGGCCACAGCGGGGAGCTGTTTTTT	few	TRBD2	TRBJ2-2	TRBV9
CASSGAGMNTGELFF	TGCGCCAGCAGTGGTGCAGGGATGAACACCGGGGAGCTGTTTTTT	many	-	TRBJ2-2	TRBV10-1
CASSLVGTHYEQYF	TGCGCCAGCAGCTTGGTGGGGACCCACTACGAGCAGTACTTC	many	-	TRBJ2-7	TRBV5-1
CASSSSGGPYNEQFF	TGTGCCAGCAGCTCTTCAGGCGGGCCTTACAATGAGCAGTTCTTC	many	-	TRBJ2-1	TRBV9
CASSHAMVLAGLGGNEQFF	TGTGCCAGCAGCCACGCTATGGTCCTAGCGGGTTTAGGGGGCAATGAGCAGTTCTTC	many	TRBD2	TRBJ2-1	TRBV4-2
CASTQAGEGETQYF	TGTGCCAGCACCCAGGCAGGGGAGGGAGAGACCCAGTACTTC	many	-	TRBJ2-5	TRBV2
CSVEARGYEQYF	TGCAGCGTTGAAGCTAGGGGGTACGAGCAGTACTTC	-	-	TRBJ2-7	TRBV29-1
CASSQNLRDEQFF	TGTGCCAGCAGCCAAAACCTGAGGGATGAGCAGTTCTTC	many	-	TRBJ2-1	TRBV14
CASSRTGKDIQYF	TGTGCCAGCAGCAGGACAGGGAAAGACATTCAGTACTTC	many	TRBD1	TRBJ2-4	TRBV6-5
CAKGRSYNEQFF	TGCGCGAAGGGCCGATCCTACAATGAGCAGTTCTTC	many	-	TRBJ2-1	TRBV29-1
CASRTSVTDTQYF	TGTGCCAGCAGAACTAGCGTCACAGATACGCAGTATTTT	few	TRBD2	TRBJ2-3	TRBV12-3/TRBV12-4
CAWSADRGNSPLHF	TGTGCCTGGAGCGCAGACAGGGGTAATTCACCCCTCCACTTT	many	TRBD1	TRBJ1-6	TRBV30
CASSLTGDGYTF	TGTGCCAGCTCCCTGACAGGGGATGGCTACACCTTC	many	TRBD1	TRBJ1-2	TRBV18
CASSQTGGNQPQHF	TGTGCCAGTAGCCAAACAGGGGGAAATCAGCCCCAGCATTTT	-	TRBD1	TRBJ1-5	TRBV19
CASSLQGITGELFF	TGTGCCAGTAGTCTCCAGGGGATCACCGGGGAGCTGTTTTTT	-	-	TRBJ2-2	TRBV19
CASSLGNYGYTF	TGTGCCAGCAGTTTGGGGAACTATGGCTACACCTTC	-	-	TRBJ1-2	TRBV12-3/TRBV12-4
CASSGRTGETYNEQFF	TGTGCCAGCAGCGGAAGGACGGGAGAGACCTACAATGAGCAGTTCTTC	many	-	TRBJ2-1	TRBV7-9
CASSEGQGVQPQHF	TGTGCCAGCAGTGAGGGACAGGGCGTCCAGCCCCAGCATTTT	few	TRBD1	TRBJ1-5	TRBV12-3/TRBV12-4
CASSPRPTGEQYF	TGTGCCAGCAGTCCGAGACCTACCGGGGAGCAGTACTTC	-	-	TRBJ2-7	TRBV27
CASSSRGETQYF	TGTGCCAGCAGCTCACGCGGTGAGACCCAGTACTTC	many	-	TRBJ2-5	TRBV7-9
CASSYSVSDRDPYEQYF	TGTGCCAGCAGTTACTCGGTGTCGGACAGGGACCCCTACGAGCAGTACTTC	few	TRBD1	TRBJ2-7	TRBV6-2/TRBV6-3
CSVEGGQESEYEQYF	TGCAGCGTTGAAGGGGGGCAGGAGTCCGAGTACGAGCAGTACTTC	few	-	TRBJ2-7	TRBV29-1